This passage covers 18 T cell receptor beta chains from one sample sequenced in a study of response to subunit inactivated influenza vaccine. MiXCR, applied by TCRdb to the RT-PCR reads, yields one record per CDR3 protein. The sample includes around 750,000 distinct CDR3 sequences, approximately 22% seen only once; the top ten take roughly 10%. Specimen: PBMCs from blood, collected less than 6 days after vaccination. Receptors were obtained from a man aged 45 to 65 who received an inactivated influenza vaccine.

This clonotype occurred a few times. The CDR3 DNA follows: TGCAGTGCTGCGGCAGCGGGGGGGTCCTACAATGAGCAGTTCTTC. This gives the protein CSAAAAGGSYNEQFF. The genes are TRBV20-1 and TRBJ2-1; 10 positions agree with TRBD2. Germline assignment: CDR1 DFQATT and CDR2 SNEGSKA (reference sequence). The junction had 5 bases not matched to a gene; V was cut back by 5 bases and J by 1 base. CDR3 length: 15 residues.

There are a few counts of this clonotype. The chain couples TRBV20-1 to TRBJ2-1; maybe TRBD1 (5 bases). Per germline, CDR1 DFQATT and CDR2 SNEGSKA (reference sequence). Trimming shortened V by 0 bases and J by 9 bases, and 15 bases separated the two germline ends. The CDR3 has 14 amino acids. CDR3 sequence reads: CSARDPKGWGEQFF. CDR3 DNA: TGCAGTGCTAGAGATCCGAAGGGGTGGGGTGAGCAGTTCTTC.

A word on this clonotype: A read error is possible here, since a much larger clone lies one base away. The chain carries TRBV5-1 and TRBJ1-1; maybe TRBD1 (6 bases). The CDR3 is made up of 15 amino acids. Germline V gives CDR1 SGHRS, CDR2 YFSETQ. The CDR3 spells CASNLVGGMNTEAFF. The CDR3 DNA is TGCGCCAGCAACTTGGTAGGGGGAATGAACACTGAAGCTTTCTTT.

This clonotype was found a few times. V is TRBV4-2 and J is TRBJ1-6, with 9 nucleotides matching TRBD1. CDR1 and CDR2 from the germline V gene are LGHNA and YNFKEQ. This CDR3 has 16 residues. J lost 6 bases, V lost 3 bases, and 6 bases had no gene match. CDR3 coding DNA: TGTGCCAGCAGCCAGCTAGACAGGGGGGCTAATTCACCCCTCCACTTT. Protein: CASSQLDRGANSPLHF.

With regard to this clonotype: The junction departs from the called germline gene at one end, perhaps through a read error. V gene TRBV4-1 combines with J gene TRBJ1-6; no definite D call. CDR1 is MGHRA, CDR2 YSYEKL, per germline. The CDR3 contains 14 residues. For the CDR3, the DNA is TGCGCCAGCAGCCCAGGAATGACTAATACACCCCTCCACTTT. Encoded protein: CASSPGMTNTPLHF.

This clonotype appeared many times. The rearrangement uses TRBV12-3 or TRBV12-4 and TRBJ1-1, with TRBD1 matching over 8 bases. Trimming at V came to 3 bases and at J to 1 base, leaving 4 bases not matched to a gene. The length of the CDR3 is 15 residues. The CDR3 sequence is CASSFSGTGNTEAFF. In nucleotides, the CDR3 is TGTGCCAGCAGTTTCTCCGGGACAGGGAACACTGAAGCTTTCTTT.

This clonotype was recorded many times. The chain employs TRBV15 and TRBJ2-3, with D tentatively TRBD1 or TRBD2 (5 bases each). Germline CDR1 is LNHNV and CDR2 is YYDKDF (reference sequence). The CDR3 spans 12 residues. V lost 6 bases to trimming and J lost 5 bases, with 9 bases between them. The CDR3 loop reads CATRGTIDTQYF. As DNA, the CDR3 is TGTGCCACCAGGGGGACGATAGATACGCAGTATTTT.

The chain combines TRBV20-1 with TRBJ2-5; TRBD1 agrees at 8 bases. Germline loops: CDR1 DFQATT, CDR2 SNEGSKA (reference sequence). The CDR3 is 15 amino acids. V was clipped by 3 bases and J by 5 bases; unmatched bases: 11. For the CDR3, the DNA is TGCAGTGCTAGTTCAGGGGGCGAAGTCTCGGAGACCCAGTACTTC. Protein sequence: CSASSGGEVSETQYF.

Only a few counts were recorded for this clonotype. This chain links TRBV20-1 with TRBJ2-7; D not certain. Between the trimmed V and J ends, which lost 3 bases and 5 bases, there was a span of 8 bases. Germline V gene sequence: CDR1 DFQATT, CDR2 SNEGSKA (reference sequence). The CDR3 contains 11 residues. CDR3 coding DNA: TGCAGTGCTAGTAAGAGCCACGAGCAGTACTTC. Protein: CSASKSHEQYF.

V is TRBV29-1 and J is TRBJ1-2; 7 nucleotides match TRBD1. The CDR3 covers 12 residues. CDR1 is SQVTM and CDR2 is ANQGSEA in the germline V gene. J lost 3 bases, V lost 5 bases, and 3 bases had no gene match. The CDR3 DNA is TGCAGCGTTCGACAGGGTGACTATGGCTACACCTTC. Its translation is CSVRQGDYGYTF.

This clonotype came up many times. The chain uses TRBV5-6 and TRBJ2-1; no clear D. This CDR3 is 13 amino acids long. Trimming removed 2 bases from V and 7 bases from J, with 10 bases in between. Looked up from germline, CDR1 is SGHDT and CDR2 is YYEEEE. The CDR3 sequence: CASSFGLINEQFF. CDR3 sequence (DNA): TGTGCCAGCAGCTTTGGGTTAATAAATGAGCAGTTCTTC.

The rearrangement links TRBV4-3 to TRBJ2-7; the D is unclear. V lost 2 bases to trimming and J lost 4 bases, with 9 bases between them. This CDR3 region has 13 residues. Per germline, CDR1 LGHNA and CDR2 YSLEER. The CDR3 protein is CASSQTTEYEQYF. CDR3 coding DNA: TGCGCCAGCAGCCAAACAACAGAATACGAGCAGTACTTC.

V gene TRBV12-3 or TRBV12-4 combines with J gene TRBJ1-2; possible D gene TRBD1, 6 bases. The CDR3 loop spans 13 amino acids. V shed 6 bases and J shed 7 bases, with 15 bases lying between them. The CDR3 bases are TGTGCCAGCAGACCGACAGGAGGAAGTGGCTACACCTTC. It encodes CASRPTGGSGYTF.

This chain uses TRBV7-3 with TRBJ2-1; 9 bases fit TRBD1. Germline trimming cut 5 bases from V and 0 bases from J; bases unmatched to any gene: 5. CDR3 length: 16 amino acids. Germline V gene data show CDR1 as SGHTA and CDR2 as FQGTGA. CDR3: CASSPQGANSYNEQFF. CDR3 in DNA: TGTGCCAGCAGCCCACAGGGGGCCAACTCCTACAATGAGCAGTTCTTC.

This rearrangement joins TRBV20-1 to TRBJ2-1; no clear D gene. Germline assignment: CDR1 DFQATT and CDR2 SNEGSKA (reference sequence). CDR3 length: 15 residues. CDR3 loop: CACNPPQRAYNEQFF. The CDR3 nucleotides are TGCGCTTGCAACCCCCCTCAAAGGGCCTACAATGAGCAGTTCTTC.

In its sample, this clonotype was seen a few times. The CDR3 region has the DNA TGTGCCAGCAGTACCGGGCCAGTAAACACTGAAGCTTTCTTT. It specifies CASSTGPVNTEAFF. The chain joins TRBV7-9 to TRBJ1-1; D gene unclear. The CDR3 spans 14 residues. Germline assignment: CDR1 SEHNR and CDR2 FQNEAQ (reference sequence). The germline V and J ends were trimmed by 6 bases and 2 bases, with 13 bases remaining between them.

The chain uses TRBV2 and TRBJ1-5; D gene uncertain. Trimming took 6 bases from V and 0 from J, leaving 9 bases between them. Germline lookup yields CDR1 SNHLY and CDR2 FYNNEI. The CDR3 sequence is 14 residues long. This chain's CDR3 is CASSETGSNQPQHF. As DNA, the CDR3 is TGTGCCAGCAGCGAAACGGGTAGCAATCAGCCCCAGCATTTT.

This clonotype was found a few times. The chain combines TRBV5-6 with TRBJ2-3; D perhaps matches TRBD1 (6 bases). In germline, CDR1 is SGHDT, CDR2 YYEEEE. Trimming took 4 bases from V and 9 from J, leaving 12 bases between them. CDR3 length: 12 amino acids. CDR3 sequence (DNA): TGTGCCAGCAGCCCGCAGGGGCTGACGCAGTATTTT. Translated, it gives CASSPQGLTQYF.